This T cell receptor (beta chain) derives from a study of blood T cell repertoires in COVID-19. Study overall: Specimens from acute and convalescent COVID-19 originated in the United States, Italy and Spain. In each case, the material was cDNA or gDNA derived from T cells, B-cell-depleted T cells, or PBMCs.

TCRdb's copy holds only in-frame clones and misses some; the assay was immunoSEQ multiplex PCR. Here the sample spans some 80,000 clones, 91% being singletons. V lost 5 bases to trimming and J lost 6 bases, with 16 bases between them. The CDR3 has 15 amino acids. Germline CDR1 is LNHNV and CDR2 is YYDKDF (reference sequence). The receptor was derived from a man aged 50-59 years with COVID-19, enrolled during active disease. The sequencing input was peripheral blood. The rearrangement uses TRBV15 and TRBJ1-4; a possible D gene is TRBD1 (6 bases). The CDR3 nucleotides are TGTGCCACCAGCGGAGGGGGAGGGTTACATGAAAAACTGTTTTTT. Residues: CATSGGGGLHEKLFF.